Below are 10 T cell receptor beta chains sequenced from a single sample in a study of Graves' ophthalmopathy and Graves' hyperthyroidism. The sequenced template was RNA, covering the TCR beta CDR3 region. The first-round RT-PCR employed HTBI primers together with the Qiagen OneStep RT-PCR kit. A multiplex PCR was then performed as the second round. Each CDR3 protein gets one entry after TCRdb re-called the multiplex PCR reads with MiXCR. The repertoire consists of 500,000 to 700,000 distinct CDR3 sequences, with roughly 40% occurring once and the leading ten covering approximately 4.1%. The sequenced sample consisted of peripheral blood or thyroid tissue (not recorded which). Receptor source: an adult man with Graves' hyperthyroidism.

Regarding this clonotype: This may come from a read error, since a much larger clone is one base off. The CDR3 reads CSARRGPNQPRHF. CDR3 bases: TGCAGTGCTAGAAGGGGGCCCAATCAGCCCCGGCATTTT. The genes are TRBV20-1 and TRBJ1-5, with 7 bases lining up with TRBD1. The CDR3 loop spans 13 amino acids. CDR1 is DFQATT and CDR2 is SNEGSKA in the germline V gene (reference sequence).

The CDR3, as DNA: TGTGCCAGCAGCTTTTGGAATGAAGAGACCCAGTACTTC. Translating it yields CASSFWNEETQYF. This rearrangement joins TRBV7-9 to TRBJ2-5; D is ambiguous. Germline V gives CDR1 SEHNR, CDR2 FQNEAQ (reference sequence). Between the trimmed V and J ends, which lost 3 bases and 3 bases, there was a span of 8 bases. The CDR3 consists of 13 residues.

The V call is TRBV19, the J call TRBJ2-7; 9 bases line up with TRBD1. The tail of the sequence fits TRBJ2-1 better, so the J call may be wrong. The CDR3 runs to 15 residues. Germline V lookup: CDR1 LNHDA, CDR2 SQIVND (reference sequence). CDR3 residues: CASSSVGTGLHEQFF. The CDR3, as DNA: TGTGCCAGCAGTTCCGTCGGGACAGGGTTACATGAGCAGTTCTTC.

This clonotype was found once. The chain employs TRBV20-1 and TRBJ1-3, with D uncertain. This CDR3 is 13 amino acids long. V was trimmed by 5 bases and J by 7 bases, leaving 15 bases between them. Germline-derived CDR1 and CDR2 are DFQATT and SNEGSKA (reference sequence). CDR3 residues: CSAAGPAGNTIYF. CDR3 bases: TGCAGTGCTGCCGGACCCGCCGGGAACACCATATATTTT.

The chain couples TRBV19 to TRBJ1-2; 9 nucleotides agree with TRBD1. This CDR3 has 14 amino acids. Germline CDR1 and CDR2: LNHDA and SQIVND (reference sequence). Losses at the gene ends were 7 bases for V and 7 bases for J; bases not matched to a gene: 10. CDR3 loop: CASTAVTGGGGYTF. The CDR3 DNA follows: TGTGCCAGTACCGCCGTGACAGGGGGGGGTGGCTACACCTTC.

The chain has TRBV11-2 and TRBJ2-5; tentative D call: TRBD1 (5 bases). Germline V gene lookup returns CDR1 SGHAT and CDR2 FQNNGV. Trimming removed 5 bases from V and 5 bases from J, with 21 bases in between. This CDR3 is built from 16 residues. The CDR3 loop is CASSLVNPGRAETQYF. Written as DNA, the CDR3 is TGTGCCAGCAGCCTAGTCAACCCGGGCAGGGCTGAGACCCAGTACTTC.

CDR3 in amino acids: CAISEISGGEQFF. The CDR3 DNA reads as TGTGCCATCAGTGAGATTTCAGGGGGTGAGCAGTTCTTC. The rearrangement joins TRBV10-3 to TRBJ2-7, with TRBD1 matching 7 bases. The DNA end lines up better with TRBJ2-1; the J call may be wrong. Germline V CDR1 and CDR2: ENHRY, SYGVKD. The CDR3 consists of 13 residues.

This clonotype showed up many times. V usage is TRBV7-2 and J usage is TRBJ2-5; a possible D gene is TRBD1 (6 bases). The CDR3 extends over 13 amino acids. Germline V gene lookup returns CDR1 SGHTA and CDR2 FQGNSA. Trimming pared 3 bases from V and 3 bases from J, leaving 8 bases between. The CDR3 protein is CASSLKGEETQYF. Written as DNA, the CDR3 is TGTGCCAGCAGCTTGAAGGGGGAAGAGACCCAGTACTTC. The variable domain in full, with the rest retrieved from reference TRBV7-2 and TRBJ2-5, is GAGVSQSPSNKVTEKGKDVELRCDPISGHTALYWYRQSLGQGLEFLIYFQGNSAPDKSGLPSDRFSAERTGGSVSTLTIQRTQQEDSAVYLCASSLKGEETQYFGPGTRLLVL.

This clonotype was recorded a few times. The chain links TRBV6-5 to TRBJ1-6; possibly TRBD1 for D (6 bases). Germline lookup yields CDR1 MNHEY and CDR2 SVGAGI. Between the trimmed V and J ends, which lost 0 bases and 1 base, there was a span of 13 bases. The length of the CDR3 is 18 residues. This chain's CDR3 is CASSYSIRGASYNSPLHF. CDR3 DNA: TGTGCCAGCAGTTACTCGATCAGGGGCGCTTCCTATAATTCACCCCTCCACTTT.

The table lists this clonotype with a count of one. The chain uses TRBV2 and TRBJ1-4; D is unresolved. The CDR3 is 13 residues long. Trimming shortened V by 8 bases and J by 5 bases, and 12 bases separated the two germline ends. CDR1 is SNHLY and CDR2 is FYNNEI in the germline V gene. CDR3 nucleotides: TGTGCCAGCGAGGGCCGCCGGAATGAAAAACTGTTTTTT. It encodes CASEGRRNEKLFF. Together with reference TRBV2 and TRBJ1-4, the CDR3 gives the full variable domain: EPEVTQTPSHQVTQMGQEVILRCVPISNHLYFYWYRQILGQKVEFLVSFYNNEISEKSEIFDDQFSVERPDGSNFTLKIRSTKLEDSAMYFCASEGRRNEKLFFGSGTQLSVL.